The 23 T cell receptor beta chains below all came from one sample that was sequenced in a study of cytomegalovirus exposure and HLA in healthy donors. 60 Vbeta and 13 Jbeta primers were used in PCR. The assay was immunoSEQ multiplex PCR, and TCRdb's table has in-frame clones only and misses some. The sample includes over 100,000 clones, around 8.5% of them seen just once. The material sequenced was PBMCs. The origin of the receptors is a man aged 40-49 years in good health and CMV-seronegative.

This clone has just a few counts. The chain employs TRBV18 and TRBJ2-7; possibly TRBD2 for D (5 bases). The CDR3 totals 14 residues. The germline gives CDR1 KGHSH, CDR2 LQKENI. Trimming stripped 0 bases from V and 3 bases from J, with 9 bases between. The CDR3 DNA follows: TGTGCCAGCTCACCACCGGACCGGGACTACGAGCAGTACTTC. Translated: CASSPPDRDYEQYF.

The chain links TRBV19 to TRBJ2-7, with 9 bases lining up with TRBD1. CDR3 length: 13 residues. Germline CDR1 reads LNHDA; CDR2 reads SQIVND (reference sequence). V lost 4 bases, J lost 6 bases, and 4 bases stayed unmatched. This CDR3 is CASSTPTGGEQYF. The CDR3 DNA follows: TGTGCCAGTAGTACCCCGACAGGGGGCGAGCAGTACTTC.

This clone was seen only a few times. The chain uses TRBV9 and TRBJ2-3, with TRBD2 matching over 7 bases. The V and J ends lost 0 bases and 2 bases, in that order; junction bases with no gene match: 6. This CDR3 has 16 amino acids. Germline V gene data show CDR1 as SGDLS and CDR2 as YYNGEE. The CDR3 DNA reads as TGTGCCAGCAGCGTAGCTGGGGAGGGTTACACAGATACGCAGTATTTT. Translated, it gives CASSVAGEGYTDTQYF.

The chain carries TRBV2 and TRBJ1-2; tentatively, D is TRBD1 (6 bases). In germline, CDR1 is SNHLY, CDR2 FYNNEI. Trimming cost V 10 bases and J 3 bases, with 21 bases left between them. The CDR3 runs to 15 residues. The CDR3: CAMTPPQGKYYGYTF. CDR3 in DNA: TGTGCCATGACCCCTCCACAGGGAAAGTACTATGGCTACACCTTC.

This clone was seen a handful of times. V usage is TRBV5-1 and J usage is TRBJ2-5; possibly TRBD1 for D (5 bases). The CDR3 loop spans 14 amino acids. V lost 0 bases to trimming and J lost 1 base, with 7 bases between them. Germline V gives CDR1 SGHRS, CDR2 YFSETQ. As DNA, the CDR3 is TGCGCCAGCAGCTTGGTACAGGTCCAAGAGACCCAGTACTTC. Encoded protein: CASSLVQVQETQYF. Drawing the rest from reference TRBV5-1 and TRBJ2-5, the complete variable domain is KAGVTQTPRYLIKTRGQQVTLSCSPISGHRSVSWYQQTPGQGLQFLFEYFSETQRNKGNFPGRFSGRQFSNSRSEMNVSTLELGDSALYLCASSLVQVQETQYFGPGTRLLVL.

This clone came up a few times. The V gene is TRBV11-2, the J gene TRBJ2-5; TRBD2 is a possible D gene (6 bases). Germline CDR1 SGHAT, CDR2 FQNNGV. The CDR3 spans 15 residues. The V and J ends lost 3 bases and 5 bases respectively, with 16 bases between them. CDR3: CASSLAGREWETQYF. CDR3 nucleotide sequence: TGTGCCAGCAGCTTGGCAGGGCGGGAATGGGAGACCCAGTACTTC.

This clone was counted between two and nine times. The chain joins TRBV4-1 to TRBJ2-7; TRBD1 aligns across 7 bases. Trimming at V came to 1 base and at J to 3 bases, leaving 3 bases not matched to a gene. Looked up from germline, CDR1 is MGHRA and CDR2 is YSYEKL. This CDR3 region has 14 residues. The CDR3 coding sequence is TGCGCCAGCAGCCAAGGGGACAGCTACTACGAGCAGTACTTC. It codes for CASSQGDSYYEQYF.

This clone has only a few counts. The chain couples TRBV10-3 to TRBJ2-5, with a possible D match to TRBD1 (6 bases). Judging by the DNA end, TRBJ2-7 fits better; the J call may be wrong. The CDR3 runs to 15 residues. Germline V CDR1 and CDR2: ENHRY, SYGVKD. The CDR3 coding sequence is TGTGCCCCCAACTCTCCCGGGACAAGCTCCTACGAGCAGTACTTC. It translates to CAPNSPGTSSYEQYF.

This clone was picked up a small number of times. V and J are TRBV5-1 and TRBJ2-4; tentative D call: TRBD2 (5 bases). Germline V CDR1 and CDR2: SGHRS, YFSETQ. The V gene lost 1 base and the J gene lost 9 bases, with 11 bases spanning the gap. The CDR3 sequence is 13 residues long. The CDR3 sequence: CASSLSNSGIQYF. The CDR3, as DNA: TGCGCCAGCAGCTTGAGTAACAGCGGCATTCAGTACTTC. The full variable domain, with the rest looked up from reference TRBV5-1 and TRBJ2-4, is KAGVTQTPRYLIKTRGQQVTLSCSPISGHRSVSWYQQTPGQGLQFLFEYFSETQRNKGNFPGRFSGRQFSNSRSEMNVSTLELGDSALYLCASSLSNSGIQYFGAGTRLSVL.

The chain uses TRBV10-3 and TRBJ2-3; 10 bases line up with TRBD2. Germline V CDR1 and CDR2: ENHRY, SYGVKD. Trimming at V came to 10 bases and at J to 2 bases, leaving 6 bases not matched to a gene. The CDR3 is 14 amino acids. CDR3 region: CATSLAGDTDTQYF. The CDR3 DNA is TGTGCCACGAGCCTAGCGGGGGACACAGATACGCAGTATTTT.

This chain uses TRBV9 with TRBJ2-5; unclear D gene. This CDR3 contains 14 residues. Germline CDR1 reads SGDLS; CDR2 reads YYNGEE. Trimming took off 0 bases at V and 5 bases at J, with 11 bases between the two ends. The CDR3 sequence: CASSVGLAAETQYF. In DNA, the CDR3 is TGTGCCAGCAGCGTAGGGTTGGCGGCCGAGACCCAGTACTTC.

CDR3 DNA: TGTGCCACGGCGGGGGCGGCCAAAAACATTCAGTACTTC. It specifies CATAGAAKNIQYF. The J gene is TRBJ2-4, the V gene TRBV25-1, with D maybe TRBD2 (7 bases). Germline V CDR1 and CDR2: MGHDK, SYGVNS. The CDR3 covers 13 residues. Between the trimmed V and J ends, which lost 10 bases and 1 base, there was a span of 11 bases.

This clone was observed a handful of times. The CDR3 nucleotides read TGCGCCAGCAGCCAAGAGGAGGGGACTGGGGCCAACGTCCTGACTTTC. It translates to CASSQEEGTGANVLTF. The chain uses TRBV4-1 and TRBJ2-6, with TRBD2 as a possible D gene (6 bases). V dropped 0 bases and J dropped 2 bases, with 8 bases sitting between them. The CDR3 contains 16 residues. The germline V gene has CDR1 MGHRA and CDR2 YSYEKL.

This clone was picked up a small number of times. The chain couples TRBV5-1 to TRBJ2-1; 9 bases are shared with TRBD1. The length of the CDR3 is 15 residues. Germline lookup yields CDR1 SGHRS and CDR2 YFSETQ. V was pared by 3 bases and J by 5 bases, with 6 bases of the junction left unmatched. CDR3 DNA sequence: TGCGCCAGCAGCTCCGGACAGGGGCGTCACAATGAGCAGTTCTTC. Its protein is CASSSGQGRHNEQFF.

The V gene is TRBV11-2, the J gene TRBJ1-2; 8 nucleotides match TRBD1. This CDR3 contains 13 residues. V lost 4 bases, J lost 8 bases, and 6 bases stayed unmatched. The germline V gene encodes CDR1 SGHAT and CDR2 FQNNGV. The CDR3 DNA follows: TGTGCCAGCAGCTCAGGGGGCCCAGGGGGCTACACCTTC. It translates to CASSSGGPGGYTF.

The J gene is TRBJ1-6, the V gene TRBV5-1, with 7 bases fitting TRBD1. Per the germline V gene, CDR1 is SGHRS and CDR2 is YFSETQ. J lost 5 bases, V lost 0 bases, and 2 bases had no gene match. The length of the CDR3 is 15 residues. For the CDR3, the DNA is TGCGCCAGCAGCTTGGCGACAGGGAATAATTCACCCCTCCACTTT. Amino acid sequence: CASSLATGNNSPLHF. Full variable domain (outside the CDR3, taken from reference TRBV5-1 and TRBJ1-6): KAGVTQTPRYLIKTRGQQVTLSCSPISGHRSVSWYQQTPGQGLQFLFEYFSETQRNKGNFPGRFSGRQFSNSRSEMNVSTLELGDSALYLCASSLATGNNSPLHFGNGTRLTVT.

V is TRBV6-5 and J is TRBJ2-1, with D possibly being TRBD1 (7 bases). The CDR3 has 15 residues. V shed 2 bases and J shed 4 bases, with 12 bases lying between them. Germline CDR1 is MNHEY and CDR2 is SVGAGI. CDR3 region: CASSYGGDSYNEQFF. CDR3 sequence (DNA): TGTGCCAGCAGTTACGGCGGGGACAGTTACAATGAGCAGTTCTTC.

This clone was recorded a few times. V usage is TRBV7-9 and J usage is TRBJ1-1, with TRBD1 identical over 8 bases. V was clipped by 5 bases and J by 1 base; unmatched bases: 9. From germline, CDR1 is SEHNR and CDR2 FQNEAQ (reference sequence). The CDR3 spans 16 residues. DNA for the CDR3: TGTGCCAGCAGCCCCAGGACAGGGCAAACGAACACTGAAGCTTTCTTT. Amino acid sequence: CASSPRTGQTNTEAFF. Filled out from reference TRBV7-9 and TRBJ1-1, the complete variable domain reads DTGVSQNPRHKITKRGQNVTFRCDPISEHNRLYWYRQTLGQGPEFLTYFQNEAQLEKSRLLSDRFSAERPKGSFSTLEIQRTEQGDSAMYLCASSPRTGQTNTEAFFGQGTRLTVV.

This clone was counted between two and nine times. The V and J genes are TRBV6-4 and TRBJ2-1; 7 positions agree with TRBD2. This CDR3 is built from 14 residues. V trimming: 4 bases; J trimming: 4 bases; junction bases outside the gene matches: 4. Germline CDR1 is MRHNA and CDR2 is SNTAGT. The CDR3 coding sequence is TGTGCCAGCAGTGTGGGCGGGGGATACAATGAGCAGTTCTTC. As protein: CASSVGGGYNEQFF.

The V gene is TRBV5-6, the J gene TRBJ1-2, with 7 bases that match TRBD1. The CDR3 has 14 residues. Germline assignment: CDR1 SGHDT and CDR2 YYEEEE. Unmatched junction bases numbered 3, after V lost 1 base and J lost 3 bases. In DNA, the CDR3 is TGTGCCAGCAGCTTGCAACAGGGGTACTATGGCTACACCTTC. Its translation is CASSLQQGYYGYTF.

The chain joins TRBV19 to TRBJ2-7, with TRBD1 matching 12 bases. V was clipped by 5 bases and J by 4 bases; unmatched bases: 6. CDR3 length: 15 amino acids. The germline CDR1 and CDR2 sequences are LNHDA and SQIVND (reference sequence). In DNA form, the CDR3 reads TGTGCCAGTAGTGGGGGACAGGGGGCCGGATACGAGCAGTACTTC. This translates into CASSGGQGAGYEQYF.

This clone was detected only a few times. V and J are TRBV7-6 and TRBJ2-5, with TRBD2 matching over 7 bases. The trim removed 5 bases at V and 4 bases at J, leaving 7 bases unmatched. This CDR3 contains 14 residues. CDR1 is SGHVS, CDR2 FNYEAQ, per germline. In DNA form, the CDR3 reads TGTGCCAGCAGCCCGGGGGGATGGGGAGAGACCCAGTACTTC. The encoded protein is CASSPGGWGETQYF. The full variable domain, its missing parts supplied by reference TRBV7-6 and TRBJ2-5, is GAGVSQSPRYKVTKRGQDVALRCDPISGHVSLYWYRQALGQGPEFLTYFNYEAQQDKSGLPNDRFSAERPEGSISTLTIQRTEQRDSAMYRCASSPGGWGETQYFGPGTRLLVL.

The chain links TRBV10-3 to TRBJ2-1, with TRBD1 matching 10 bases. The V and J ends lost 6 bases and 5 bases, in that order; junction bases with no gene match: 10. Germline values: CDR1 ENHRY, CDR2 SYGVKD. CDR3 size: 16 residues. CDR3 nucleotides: TGTGCCATCAGATCCCCGGGACAGGGGCCTAACAATGAGCAGTTCTTC. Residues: CAIRSPGQGPNNEQFF.